The 6 T cell receptor beta chains in this list originate from one sample, sequenced in a study of blood T cell repertoires in COVID-19. The repertoire was sequenced with immunoSEQ multiplex PCR; TCRdb's copy has only in-frame clones and lacks some. The sample shows about 68,000 clones, around nine tenths of them seen only once. What was sequenced was peripheral blood. The source of these receptors is a man over 45 with active COVID-19.

The rearrangement joins TRBV6-2 or TRBV6-3 to TRBJ1-1, with D tentatively TRBD1 (5 bases). CDR3 length: 16 residues. The ends were cut back, 2 bases at V and 0 bases at J, with 13 bases in the middle. Germline CDR1 reads MNHEY; CDR2 reads SVGEGT. CDR3 loop: CASSYVPGPMNTEAFF. CDR3 nucleotide sequence: TGTGCCAGCAGTTACGTCCCAGGGCCTATGAACACTGAAGCTTTCTTT.

This clone appeared a single time. This sequence joins TRBV24-1 and TRBJ1-2; 9 positions agree with TRBD1. In germline, CDR1 is KGHDR, CDR2 SFDVKD. V dropped 4 bases and J dropped 8; count of bases not matched to a gene: 4. The CDR3 has 13 amino acids. The CDR3 coding sequence is TGTGCCACCAGTGAGGGACAGGGTCGAGGCTACACCTTC. Translated: CATSEGQGRGYTF.

The chain is built from TRBV7-2 and TRBJ2-2, with 10 bases that match TRBD2. This CDR3 region has 14 residues. V shed 5 bases, J shed 6 bases, and the junction held 3 bases outside the gene matches. CDR1 is SGHTA, CDR2 FQGNSA, per germline. CDR3 sequence (DNA): TGTGCCAGCAGCCTTAGCGGGAGGTCCGGGGAGCTGTTTTTT. This gives the protein CASSLSGRSGELFF.

The V gene is TRBV4-1, the J gene TRBJ1-5; 8 positions match TRBD1. CDR1 is MGHRA, CDR2 YSYEKL, per germline. V lost 1 base, J lost 4 bases, and 6 bases stayed unmatched. The length of the CDR3 is 16 residues. This CDR3 reads CASSQGTGGENQPQHF. DNA of the CDR3: TGCGCCAGCAGCCAAGGTACAGGGGGTGAAAATCAGCCCCAGCATTTT.

CDR3 in DNA: TGTGCCAGCAGCTTGGAAGGGGAACATGGCTACACCTTC. It specifies CASSLEGEHGYTF. This sequence joins TRBV5-6 and TRBJ1-2, with D possibly matching TRBD1 (5 bases). The CDR3 runs to 13 residues. The germline CDR1 and CDR2 sequences are SGHDT and YYEEEE. V was trimmed by 0 bases and J by 6 bases, leaving 9 bases between them. Combining the CDR3 with reference TRBV5-6 and TRBJ1-2 gives the whole variable domain DAGVTQSPTHLIKTRGQQVTLRCSPKSGHDTVSWYQQALGQGPQFIFQYYEEEERQRGNFPDRFSGHQFPNYSSELNVNALLLGDSALYLCASSLEGEHGYTFGSGTRLTVV.

The chain recombines TRBV28 with TRBJ1-4; 8 nucleotides agree with TRBD1. Trimming took 3 bases from V and 2 from J; bases not matched to a gene: 5. In germline, CDR1 is MDHEN, CDR2 SYDVKM. CDR3 length: 16 amino acids. CDR3 amino acids: CASSFRQGATNEKLFF. Here the CDR3 DNA reads TGTGCCAGCAGTTTTAGGCAGGGGGCGACTAATGAAAAACTGTTTTTT. The full variable domain, with the rest looked up from reference TRBV28 and TRBJ1-4, is DVKVTQSSRYLVKRTGEKVFLECVQDMDHENMFWYRQDPGLGLRLIYFSYDVKMKEKGDIPEGYSVSREKKERFSLILESASTNQTSMYLCASSFRQGATNEKLFFGSGTQLSVL.